The 9 T cell receptor beta chains below were found in one sample sequenced in a study of PD-1 blockade in classical Hodgkin lymphoma. Described time point: newly diagnosed, previously untreated cHL patient sample. Purification of CD4+ T cells from thawed PBMCs was achieved by magnetic negative selection. Some clones are missing from TCRdb's copy, which holds only in-frame ones; the method was immunoSEQ multiplex PCR. Of about 35,000 clones listed, around 89% are singletons. Sequences were obtained from CD4+ T cells from blood. The receptors shown here come from a human donor with classical Hodgkin lymphoma.

The chain joins TRBV28 to TRBJ2-1, with TRBD1 matching over 9 bases. There are 16 residues in the CDR3. After removal of 5 bases from V and 6 bases from J, the junction contained 11 bases not matched to a gene. Germline CDR1 reads MDHEN; CDR2 reads SYDVKM. Written as DNA, the CDR3 is TGTGCCAGCAGTATTCTAAAGGGACAGGGTATCAATGAGCAGTTCTTC. Translation gives CASSILKGQGINEQFF.

This chain joins TRBV21-1 and TRBJ2-7; the table's D call of TRBD1 was not tested on the DNA. TRBV21-1 is a known pseudogene. The CDR3 contains 15 residues. The CDR3 protein is CASSKGDRMTYEQYF. The CDR3 DNA reads TGTGCCAGCAGCAAAGGGGACAGGATGACCTACGAGCAGTACTTC.

In this sample, this clone turned up once. The DNA for the CDR3 is TGTGCCAGCACCTCACGGGGGCGGTACGAGCAGTACTTC. Protein: CASTSRGRYEQYF. V gene TRBV6-6 combines with J gene TRBJ2-7; D is tentatively TRBD1 or TRBD2 (6 bases each). The CDR3 runs to 13 residues. Germline values: CDR1 MNHNY, CDR2 SVGAGI (reference sequence). V was shortened by 7 bases and J by 4 bases, with 14 bases between the two germline ends.

The chain combines TRBV9 with TRBJ2-4, with 8 bases matching TRBD2. Per germline, CDR1 SGDLS and CDR2 YYNGEE. V trimming: 0 bases; J trimming: 5 bases; junction bases outside the gene matches: 1. This CDR3 is 14 amino acids long. The CDR3 protein is CASSVAGRENIQYF. Here the CDR3 DNA reads TGTGCCAGCAGCGTAGCCGGGAGGGAAAACATTCAGTACTTC.

The CDR3 coding sequence is TGTGCCAGCAGCTTTATGCGGGAAGGGGAGCTGTTTTTT. Amino acid sequence: CASSFMREGELFF. This chain links TRBV7-2 with TRBJ2-2, with a weak D call TRBD2 (6 bases). The ends were cut back, 3 bases at V and 8 bases at J, with 10 bases in the middle. The CDR3 runs 13 residues. Germline V gene sequence: CDR1 SGHTA, CDR2 FQGNSA.

This clone has a handful of counts. The chain recombines TRBV7-9 with TRBJ1-5; 9 bases are a match to TRBD1. Germline trimming cut 5 bases from V and 6 bases from J; bases unmatched to any gene: 5. There are 14 residues in the CDR3. Germline V lookup: CDR1 SEHNR, CDR2 FQNEAQ (reference sequence). In DNA, the CDR3 is TGTGCCAGCAGCACAGGGGGCGGGAGTCAGCCCCAGCATTTT. Translated, it gives CASSTGGGSQPQHF.

This clone was seen just once. This rearrangement joins TRBV6-5 to TRBJ2-7; D is possibly TRBD1 (6 bases). There are 13 residues in the CDR3. Germline V gene data show CDR1 as MNHEY and CDR2 as SVGAGI. Trimming removed 8 bases at V and 6 bases at J, with 17 bases between. The CDR3 protein is CASAPRRGGEQYF. In DNA, the CDR3 is TGTGCCAGCGCCCCTCGCAGGGGCGGCGAGCAGTACTTC.

The chain recombines TRBV28 with TRBJ1-3; D is unresolved. The CDR3 has 13 residues. V was clipped by 2 bases and J by 0 bases, with 2 bases between them. Germline V lookup: CDR1 MDHEN, CDR2 SYDVKM. In DNA, the CDR3 is TGTGCCAGCAGTTTAGGCTCTGGAAACACCATATATTTT. Translation gives CASSLGSGNTIYF.

V and J are TRBV18 and TRBJ2-2; 8 nucleotides align to TRBD2. The ends lost 2 bases at V and 0 bases at J; junction bases unmatched: 5. CDR1 and CDR2 (germline): KGHSH, LQKENI. The CDR3 runs to 17 residues. This CDR3 is CASSPAASGSNTGELFF. The DNA of the CDR3 is TGTGCCAGCTCACCAGCCGCTAGCGGGTCGAACACCGGGGAGCTGTTTTTT.